The following is a TCR beta chain sequence with its context. The target antigen is unknown. The germline V gene has CDR1 KGHSH and CDR2 LQKENI. This CDR3 has 15 residues. V was trimmed by 3 bases and J by 2 bases, leaving 14 bases between them. At the deep level, the assay was run. Assay: immunoSEQ multiplex PCR; the TCRdb copy retains only in-frame clones and omits some. Of around 480,000 clones listed, about 75% are singletons. This record belongs to a study of shared clonotypes between healthy human individuals. Findings and limits, study-wide: Among donors, clonotype sharing was expected to be affected by sequencing depth. Only blood underwent sampling, and tissue repertoires likely differ.

Unsorted samples, those not sorted, used 70 million to 95 million PBMCs for genomic DNA. The chain joins TRBV18 to TRBJ2-7; D unclear. Material: PBMCs. The receptor's source is a woman in her thirties or forties in good health. Some clones in this sample may be carry-over from other donors' samples. The CDR3 loop reads CASSPPEGVPYEQYF. DNA for the CDR3: TGTGCCAGCTCACCGCCGGAAGGCGTTCCCTACGAGCAGTACTTC.